This TCR beta chain was captured in a study of shared clonotypes between healthy human individuals. Study details: Each donor's CD8 memory used one plate, CD8 naive two, each CD4 subset three.

Findings and limits, study-wide: An expected dependence of interdonor clonotype sharing on sequencing depth was noted.

Genomic DNA of each subset was evenly split across several immunoSEQ plates. Some clones are missing from TCRdb's copy, which holds only in-frame ones; the method was immunoSEQ multiplex PCR. The sample lists over a million clones; 98% were seen once. The CDR3 sequence is 13 residues long. V lost 0 bases to trimming and J lost 7 bases, with 8 bases between them. From germline, CDR1 is SGHRS and CDR2 YFSETQ. Only Caucasian adults living in Nashville, Tennessee made up the donor group. Worth noting for this clone: Its antigen is currently unknown.

The chain has TRBV5-1 and TRBJ2-1; the D gene is possibly TRBD2 (5 bases). The specimen sequenced was naive CD4+ T cells sorted from blood. The subset here: CD45RA+ positively selected. The receptor was isolated from a man aged 25-45 years in good health. CDR3 sequence reads: CASSLAEVNEQFF. The CDR3 region has the DNA TGCGCCAGCAGCTTGGCGGAGGTAAATGAGCAGTTCTTC.